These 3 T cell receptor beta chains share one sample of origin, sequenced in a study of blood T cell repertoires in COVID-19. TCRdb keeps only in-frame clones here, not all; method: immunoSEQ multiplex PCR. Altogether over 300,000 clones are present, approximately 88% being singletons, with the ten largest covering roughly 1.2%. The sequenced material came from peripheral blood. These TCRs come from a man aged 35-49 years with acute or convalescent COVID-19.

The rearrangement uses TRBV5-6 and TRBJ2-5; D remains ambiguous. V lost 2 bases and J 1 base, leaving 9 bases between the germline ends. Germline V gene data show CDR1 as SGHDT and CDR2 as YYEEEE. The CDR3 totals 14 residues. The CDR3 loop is CASSFPGFQETQYF. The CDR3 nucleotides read TGTGCCAGCAGCTTCCCCGGGTTCCAAGAGACCCAGTACTTC. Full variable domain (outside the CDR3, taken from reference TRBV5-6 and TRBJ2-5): DAGVTQSPTHLIKTRGQQVTLRCSPKSGHDTVSWYQQALGQGPQFIFQYYEEEERQRGNFPDRFSGHQFPNYSSELNVNALLLGDSALYLCASSFPGFQETQYFGPGTRLLVL.

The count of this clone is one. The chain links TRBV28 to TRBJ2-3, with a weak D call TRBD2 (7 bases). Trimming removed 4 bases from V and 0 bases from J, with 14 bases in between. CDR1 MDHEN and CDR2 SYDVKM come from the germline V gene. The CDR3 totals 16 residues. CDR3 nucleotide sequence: TGTGCCAGCAGTTGGGGGGGGCAGGGAAGCACAGATACGCAGTATTTT. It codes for CASSWGGQGSTDTQYF.

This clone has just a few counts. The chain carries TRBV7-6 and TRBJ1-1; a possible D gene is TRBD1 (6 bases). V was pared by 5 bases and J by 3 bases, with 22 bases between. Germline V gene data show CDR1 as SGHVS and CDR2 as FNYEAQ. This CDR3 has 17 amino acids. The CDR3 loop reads CASSPIGGGAVYTEAFF. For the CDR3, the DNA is TGTGCCAGCAGCCCGATAGGGGGGGGCGCGGTTTACACTGAAGCTTTCTTT.